This T cell receptor (beta chain) derives from a study of T cells in Graves' hyperthyroidism and ophthalmopathy. The wider study: Peripheral blood was obtained at initial diagnosis, preceding any treatment.

This clonotype has only a few counts. Diagnostic decisions used clinical symptoms, serum thyroxine and TRAb, thyroid ultrasound and orbital computed tomography. Trimming left V 6 bases short and J 4 bases short, with 18 bases between. CDR3 size: 15 residues. Germline loops: CDR1 MNHEY, CDR2 SMNVEV (reference sequence). Amplified regions were TCR beta CDR3 sequences from RNA transcripts. Researchers ran a first-round RT-PCR on the TCR CDR3 using the HTBI primer set. TCRdb passed the multiplex PCR reads through MiXCR, listing each CDR3 protein once. The data hold about 530,000 distinct CDR3 sequences, with more than 15% observed a single time.

Material: blood. The genes are TRBV27 and TRBJ1-2, with D possibly TRBD1 on 6 matching bases. The sequence came from a woman aged 18 to 35 with Graves' ophthalmopathy. The CDR3, as DNA: TGTGCCAGCAGCCCCGGGGGCATGGGACTCTATGGCTACACCTTC. Translation gives CASSPGGMGLYGYTF.